Listed below are T cell receptor beta chains from one sample, sequenced in a study of T cell responses to AZD1222 COVID-19 vaccine. Profiling relied on immunoSEQ multiplex PCR, and the TCRdb table lists in-frame clones only, not all of them. The sample includes over 120,000 clones, roughly 88% of them seen just once. The sample was peripheral blood, taken 28 days after the second dose of the MenACWY control vaccine. These receptors were collected from an adult who received the MenACWY meningococcal vaccine as a control. CDR3s include the opening cysteine and the closing phenylalanine or tryptophan. Fields, in order: V gene, CDR3 length, D gene, clone size, J gene, CDR3 protein, CDR3 DNA. D genes are given only for firm matches. Rows give clone size only sometimes, using once, few, many, or a class for an expanded clone.

>TRBV30|13|NA|once|TRBJ1-2
CAWSVGQTYGYTF
TGTGCCTGGAGTGTAGGACAGACGTATGGCTACACCTTC
>TRBV6-2/TRBV6-3|17|NA|NA|TRBJ2-4
CASSKGLDSLAKNIQYF
TGTGCCAGCAGTAAGGGATTAGACAGCCTAGCCAAAAACATTCAGTACTTC
>TRBV14|13|NA|once|TRBJ1-2
CASRDGNIGGYTF
TGTGCCAGCAGGGACGGGAATATCGGGGGCTACACCTTC
>TRBV28|16|NA|NA|TRBJ1-1
CASRRIFRALNTEAFF
TGTGCCAGCAGACGAATATTTAGGGCTCTGAACACTGAAGCTTTCTTT
>TRBV21-1|15|NA|NA|TRBJ2-4
CAIRPGARGKNIQYF
TGTGCCATTAGACCGGGGGCGCGTGGCAAAAACATTCAGTACTTC
>TRBV7-2|16|TRBD1|once|TRBJ2-5
CASSFTGTGGGETQYF
TGTGCCAGCAGCTTTACCGGGACAGGGGGCGGAGAGACCCAGTACTTC
>TRBV19|15|NA|NA|TRBJ1-1
CASSQPGRSNTEAFF
TGTGCCAGTAGTCAGCCGGGACGTTCGAACACTGAAGCTTTCTTT
>TRBV5-6|16|NA|NA|TRBJ1-5
CASSSLLLGGNQPQHF
TGTGCCAGCAGCTCCTTACTTTTAGGGGGCAATCAGCCCCAGCATTTT
>TRBV2|15|NA|NA|TRBJ1-1
CASSADSAGYTEAFF
TGTGCCAGCAGTGCGGACAGCGCAGGGTACACTGAAGCTTTCTTT
>TRBV7-8|15|TRBD2|NA|TRBJ2-3
CASSPLAGAGDTQYF
TGTGCCAGCAGCCCACTAGCGGGAGCAGGGGATACGCAGTATTTT
>TRBV20-1|11|NA|NA|TRBJ1-2
CSALRAYGYTF
TGCAGTGCCTTGAGGGCGTATGGCTACACCTTC
>TRBV28|12|NA|NA|TRBJ1-2
CASSQGNYGYTF
TGTGCCAGCAGCCAAGGAAACTATGGCTACACCTTC
>TRBV7-6|16|NA|NA|TRBJ2-2
CASSLLGGPDTGELFF
TGTGCCAGCAGCTTACTCGGGGGCCCGGACACCGGGGAGCTGTTTTTT
>TRBV5-1|16|TRBD1|NA|TRBJ2-3
CASSLVGQGGTDTQYF
TGCGCCAGCAGCTTGGTGGGACAGGGGGGGACAGATACGCAGTATTTT
>TRBV2|11|NA|NA|TRBJ1-1
CASSGEFEAFF
TGTGCCAGCAGTGGGGAGTTTGAAGCTTTCTTT
>TRBV28|16|TRBD1|NA|TRBJ1-5
CASSPGTARGNQPQHF
TGTGCCAGCAGTCCAGGGACAGCTAGAGGCAATCAGCCCCAGCATTTT
>TRBV7-9|16|NA|NA|TRBJ2-6
CASSLARGVGANVLTF
TGTGCCAGCAGCTTAGCGCGAGGGGTCGGGGCCAACGTCCTGACTTTC
>TRBV6-6|14|NA|few|TRBJ2-7
CASSFRGLSYEQYF
TGTGCCAGCAGTTTTCGAGGACTGTCATACGAGCAGTACTTC
>TRBV3-1/TRBV3-2|14|NA|NA|TRBJ2-3
CASSQEGATDTQYF
TGTGCCAGCAGCCAAGAAGGGGCAACAGATACGCAGTATTTT
>TRBV18|13|NA|NA|TRBJ1-6
CASSPANNSPLHF
TGTGCCAGCTCACCGGCTAATAATTCACCCCTCCACTTT
>TRBV2|14|TRBD2|NA|TRBJ2-3
CASSVTGRADTQYF
TGTGCCAGCAGTGTGACTGGGAGGGCAGATACGCAGTATTTT
>TRBV7-2|14|NA|few|TRBJ1-2
CASSLRWGALSYTF
TGTGCCAGCAGCTTGCGTTGGGGGGCGCTTAGCTACACCTTC
>TRBV12-5|19|TRBD1|NA|TRBJ2-7
CASGLSRDRGLQGSYEQYF
TGTGCTAGTGGTCTAAGCCGGGACAGGGGGCTTCAGGGCTCCTACGAGCAGTACTTC
>TRBV28|13|NA|NA|TRBJ1-1
CASSLSVDTEAFF
TGTGCCAGCAGTTTGTCAGTGGACACTGAAGCTTTCTTT
>TRBV12-3/TRBV12-4|13|NA|NA|TRBJ1-5
CASSVDPGQPQHF
TGTGCCAGCAGTGTTGACCCTGGTCAGCCCCAGCATTTT
>TRBV6-1|16|NA|NA|TRBJ2-1
CASSDLATSSYNEQFF
TGTGCCAGCAGTGACCTAGCGACCAGCTCCTACAATGAGCAGTTCTTC
>TRBV11-3|14|NA|once|TRBJ1-1
CASSLGITNTEAFF
TGTGCCAGCAGCCTTGGCATTACGAACACTGAAGCTTTCTTT
>TRBV7-9|17|NA|NA|TRBJ1-2
CASSRRVPAGPHYGYTF
TGTGCCAGCAGCCGACGTGTCCCGGCGGGGCCGCACTATGGCTACACCTTC
>TRBV21-1|19|NA|NA|TRBJ1-1
CASSNRYGGAVTWGTEAFF
TGTGCCAGCAGCAATCGTTATGGGGGGGCGGTAACCTGGGGCACTGAAGCTTTCTTT
>TRBV2|13|NA|NA|TRBJ2-5
CASTDPRQETQYF
TGTGCCAGCACCGACCCTCGTCAAGAGACCCAGTACTTC
>TRBV11-3|14|TRBD2|NA|TRBJ2-7
CASSTVAGGAGQYF
TGTGCCAGCAGCACTGTAGCGGGAGGGGCTGGGCAGTACTTC
>TRBV3-1/TRBV3-2|13|NA|NA|TRBJ1-2
CASSQVQGYGYTF
TGTGCCAGCAGCCAAGTCCAAGGATATGGCTACACCTTC
>TRBV11-3|14|TRBD1|NA|TRBJ2-5
CASTDTGGLETQYF
TGTGCCAGCACCGATACAGGGGGCCTTGAGACCCAGTACTTC
>TRBV5-1|14|NA|NA|TRBJ1-6
CASSLVDGNSPLHF
TGCGCCAGCAGCTTGGTGGATGGCAATTCACCCCTCCACTTT
>TRBV4-3|16|NA|once|TRBJ1-1
CASSQDYSDLNTEAFF
TGCGCCAGCAGCCAAGATTACTCGGATCTGAACACTGAAGCTTTCTTT
>TRBV5-6|15|NA|NA|TRBJ1-3
CASSLRASSGNTIYF
TGTGCCAGCAGCTTGAGGGCCAGCTCTGGAAACACCATATATTTT
>TRBV5-6|16|TRBD1|NA|TRBJ2-3
CASSLDWTGGTDTQYF
TGTGCCAGCAGCCTAGACTGGACAGGGGGCACAGATACGCAGTATTTT
>TRBV5-8|12|NA|NA|TRBJ1-5
CASEVGYQPQHF
TGTGCCAGCGAGGTAGGGTACCAGCCCCAGCATTTT
>TRBV5-1|14|NA|NA|TRBJ1-4
CASSLGQGSEKLFF
TGCGCCAGCAGCTTGGGGCAGGGAAGCGAAAAACTGTTTTTT
>TRBV5-1|14|TRBD2|NA|TRBJ2-2
CASGPGRVAGELFF
TGCGCCTCTGGCCCCGGGAGGGTAGCCGGGGAGCTGTTTTTT
>TRBV7-8|14|NA|NA|TRBJ1-3
CASSHTGHGNTIYF
TGTGCCAGCAGCCATACAGGGCATGGAAACACCATATATTTT
>TRBV6-6|13|NA|NA|TRBJ2-5
CASSYEGGETQYF
TGTGCCAGCAGTTACGAGGGTGGAGAGACCCAGTACTTC
>TRBV6-2/TRBV6-3|12|TRBD2|NA|TRBJ2-7
CASSQSSGRVYF
TGTGCCAGCAGCCAATCTAGCGGGAGGGTGTACTTC
>TRBV7-2|13|NA|NA|TRBJ1-1
CASSLRGYTEAFF
TGTGCCAGCAGCTTACGGGGTTACACTGAAGCTTTCTTT
>TRBV4-3|16|NA|NA|TRBJ2-1
CASSVGESPEGYEQFF
TGCGCCAGCAGCGTCGGGGAGTCCCCCGAAGGGTATGAGCAGTTCTTC
>TRBV7-2|16|NA|NA|TRBJ2-4
CASSLTGRRTKNIQYF
TGTGCCAGCAGCTTAACGGGGAGGAGGACCAAAAACATTCAGTACTTC
>TRBV28|16|NA|NA|TRBJ1-2
CASSSTWASGRDGYTF
TGTGCCAGCAGTTCAACATGGGCGTCAGGGCGTGATGGCTACACCTTC
>TRBV29-1|15|TRBD1|NA|TRBJ2-1
CSVVGQGVSYNEQFF
TGCAGCGTTGTTGGACAGGGGGTCTCCTACAATGAGCAGTTCTTC
>TRBV5-5|17|TRBD2|NA|TRBJ2-3
CASSKTSGMFPTDTQYF
TGTGCCAGCAGCAAGACTAGCGGGATGTTTCCGACAGATACGCAGTATTTT
>TRBV11-3|15|TRBD2|NA|TRBJ2-1
CASSLSLAGLDEQFF
TGTGCCAGCAGCTTATCACTAGCGGGGCTCGATGAGCAGTTCTTC